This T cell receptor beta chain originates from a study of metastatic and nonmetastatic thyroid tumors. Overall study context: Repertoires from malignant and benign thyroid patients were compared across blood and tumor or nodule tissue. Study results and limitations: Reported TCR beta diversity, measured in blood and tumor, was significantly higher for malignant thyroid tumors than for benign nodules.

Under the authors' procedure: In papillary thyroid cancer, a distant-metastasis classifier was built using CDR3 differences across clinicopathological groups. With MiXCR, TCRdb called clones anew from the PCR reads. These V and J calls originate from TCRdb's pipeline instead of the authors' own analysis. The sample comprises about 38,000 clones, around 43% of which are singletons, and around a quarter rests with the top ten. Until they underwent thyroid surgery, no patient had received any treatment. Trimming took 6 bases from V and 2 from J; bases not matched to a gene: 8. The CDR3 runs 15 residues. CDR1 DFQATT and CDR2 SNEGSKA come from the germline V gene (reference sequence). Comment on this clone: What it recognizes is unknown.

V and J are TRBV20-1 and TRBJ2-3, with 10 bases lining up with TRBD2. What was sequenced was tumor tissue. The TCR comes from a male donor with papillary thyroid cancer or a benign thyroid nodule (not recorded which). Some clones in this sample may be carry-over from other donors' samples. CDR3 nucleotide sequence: TGCAGTGCCACCGTAGCGGGAGGATTCACAGATACGCAGTATTTT. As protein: CSATVAGGFTDTQYF.